This entry lists 5 T cell receptor beta chains sequenced from one sample in a study of blood T cell repertoires in COVID-19 (TCRdb year 2020). Libraries were constructed by the immunoSEQ multiplex PCR assay. Entries here come from immuneACCESS through TCRdb and include only in-frame sequences with V and J called. Some clones fail to appear in such tables; in the studies checked, an unresolved V gene covers under half of the shortfall, and the cause of the remainder is unknown. A total of about 200,000 clones appear in this sample, approximately 81% of them only once. Just under 9% of the sample rests with the top ten. Sequences were obtained from PBMCs or T cells enriched from blood (not recorded which). The receptors here all came from a woman in her 50s with acute COVID-19.

This clone was recorded a few times. The chain links TRBV7-8 to TRBJ1-1; 9 bases are shared with TRBD1. Trimming cost V 5 bases and J 2 bases; bases outside gene matches: 15. The CDR3 extends over 18 amino acids. Germline V gives CDR1 SGHVS, CDR2 FQNEAQ. DNA of the CDR3: TGTGCCAGCAGCCCCAGGGCCCGGGGACAGGGATTCAACACTGAAGCTTTCTTT. This encodes CASSPRARGQGFNTEAFF.

The chain carries TRBV5-6 and TRBJ1-2; 9 bases line up with TRBD1. Unmatched junction bases numbered 10, after V lost 2 bases and J lost 5 bases. The CDR3 length is 16 residues. Germline V lookup: CDR1 SGHDT, CDR2 YYEEEE. CDR3 sequence reads: CASSFTGTGQAYGYTF. Written as DNA, the CDR3 is TGTGCCAGCAGCTTCACGGGGACAGGGCAGGCTTATGGCTACACCTTC.

The rearrangement joins TRBV7-2 to TRBJ2-7; 8 bases line up with TRBD1. The CDR3 contains 13 residues. V lost 5 bases and J lost 6; bases outside the gene matches: 6. Germline CDR1 reads SGHTA; CDR2 reads FQGNSA. DNA of the CDR3: TGTGCCAGCAGCGGGACAGGATCCGGCGAGCAGTACTTC. Translating gives CASSGTGSGEQYF.

The J gene is TRBJ2-3, the V gene TRBV7-2; 9 bases are shared with TRBD1. V was clipped by 5 bases and J by 6 bases; unmatched bases: 9. The germline V gene has CDR1 SGHTA and CDR2 FQGNSA. The CDR3 covers 15 residues. The DNA of the CDR3 is TGTGCCAGCAGCCCGGGACAGGGAAGGATCGATACGCAGTATTTT. Amino acid sequence: CASSPGQGRIDTQYF.

This rearrangement joins TRBV28 to TRBJ1-6; 8 positions agree with TRBD1. Losses at the gene ends were 8 bases for V and 1 base for J; bases not matched to a gene: 13. The CDR3 length is 18 residues. Looked up from germline, CDR1 is MDHEN and CDR2 is SYDVKM. In DNA form, the CDR3 reads TGTGCCAGCGGCCCCGTGTCCAGGGGGCTATCCTATAATTCACCCCTCCACTTT. As protein: CASGPVSRGLSYNSPLHF.